These 25 T cell receptor beta chains share one sample of origin, sequenced in a study of CD8+ T cells in alopecia areata. RNA, once extracted, was reverse transcribed into cDNA for use as the sequencing template. Method: immunoSEQ multiplex PCR; TCRdb's copy keeps in-frame clones and lacks some. Listed for the sample are more than 90,000 clones, none seen a single time. The sample taken for sequencing was lesional skin. These receptors were taken from a C3H/HeJ mouse with alopecia areata. These mice share the MHC haplotype H2-k.

This clone was seen more than once but under ten times. Mouse names are used for the genes. The missing CDR3 end, 4 residues past where the read stops, is filled in from the germline J gene. J is TRBJ1-1 and V is TRBV13-3; 8 nucleotides align to TRBD1. The V gene's germline CDR1 is NNHDY and CDR2 SYVADS. Trimming took 2 bases from V and 4 from J; bases not matched to a gene: 4. The CDR3 is 14 amino acids. The DNA read from the CDR3 is TGTGCCAGCAGTGAGACAGGGGCTAGCACA. Amino acids: CASSETGAST. The whole CDR3 reads CASSETGASTEVFF.

As regards this clone: Mouse gene names apply. The read halts 4 residues ahead of the CDR3 end, with the missing end drawn from the germline J gene. The V call is TRBV13-3, the J call TRBJ2-2, with D uncertain. This CDR3 region has 15 residues. V was pared by 2 bases and J by 0 bases, with 8 bases between. Per germline, CDR1 NNHDY and CDR2 SYVADS. CDR3 in amino acids: CASSEAGSNTGQLYF. The sequenced part of the CDR3 DNA is TGTGCCAGCAGTGAGGCAGGTTCAAACACCGGG.

The sample holds many counts of this clone. Genes and germline come from the mouse. The CDR3 end falls 4 residues outside the read, so it is completed with the germline J gene. The V and J genes are TRBV13-3 and TRBJ1-1, with a weak D call TRBD1 (5 bases). V was trimmed by 1 base and J by 3 bases, leaving 10 bases between them. Germline CDR1 NNHDY, CDR2 SYVADS. The CDR3 runs to 14 residues. The CDR3 sequence is CASSDIGVHTEVFF. The sequenced part of the CDR3 DNA is TGTGCCAGCAGTGATATAGGGGTTCACACA.

This clone was counted a few times. The germline and genes are mouse ones. The sequence runs out 4 residues before the end of the CDR3; the remainder is reconstructed from the germline J gene. The chain links TRBV13-3 to TRBJ2-5; TRBD2 matches 12 bases. Germline CDR1 NNHDY, CDR2 SYVADS. CDR3 size: 16 residues. After removal of 5 bases from V and 0 bases from J, the junction contained 4 bases not matched to a gene. CDR3 residues: CASSTDWGGNQDTQYF. The covered CDR3 bases are TGTGCCAGCAGCACCGACTGGGGGGGCAACCAAGAC.

This clone was seen only a few times. Genes here carry mouse names. The CDR3 goes on 4 residues after the read ends, and that part is filled in from the germline J gene. The rearrangement joins TRBV19 to TRBJ2-1; D is undetermined. The germline V and J ends were trimmed by 4 bases and 1 base, with 12 bases remaining between them. This CDR3 has 15 residues. Germline values: CDR1 FNHDT, CDR2 SITEND (reference sequence). CDR3 amino acids: CASSPSNSNYAEQFF. Partial CDR3 DNA: TGTGCCAGCAGTCCATCAAACTCGAACTATGCT.

As regards this clone: The genes are named according to mouse. The CDR3 end lies 4 residues beyond the end of the read and is filled in from the germline J gene. This chain links TRBV13-3 with TRBJ1-2, with 9 bases that match TRBD1. CDR3 length: 14 residues. Trimming cost V 4 bases and J 2 bases; bases outside gene matches: 3. CDR1 and CDR2 from the germline V gene are NNHDY and SYVADS. The CDR3 spells CASSNRGRNSDYTF. Partial CDR3 DNA: TGTGCCAGCAGTAACAGGGGGCGGAACTCC.

This clone has just a few counts. Gene labels here are mouse ones. The CDR3 end is not reached by the read, which stops 4 residues before it; the germline J gene fills it in. The gene calls are TRBV13-3 and TRBJ2-2, with TRBD2 as a possible D gene (6 bases). V was trimmed by 4 bases and J by 0 bases, leaving 10 bases between them. Germline values: CDR1 NNHDY, CDR2 SYVADS. The CDR3 contains 15 residues. The CDR3 bases that were read are TGTGCCAGCAGTTGGGACTACGCAAACACCGGG. Translation: CASSWDYANTG. The full CDR3 sequence reads CASSWDYANTGQLYF. The full variable domain, its missing parts supplied by reference TRBV13-3 and TRBJ2-2, is EAAVTQSPRSKVAVTGGKVTLSCHQTNNHDYMYWYRQDTGHGLRLIHYSYVADSTEKGDIPDGYKASRPSQENFSLILELASLSQTAVYFCASSWDYANTGQLYFGEGSKLTVL.

As regards this clone: Germline and genes: mouse. The observed sequence ends 4 residues before the CDR3 terminus, with the missing tail filled in from the germline J gene. This sequence joins TRBV1 and TRBJ2-5; the match to TRBD1 covers 8 bases. Trimming took 3 bases from V and 0 from J; bases not matched to a gene: 2. The length of the CDR3 is 15 residues. Germline-derived CDR1 and CDR2 are NSQYPW and LRSPGD (reference sequence). The CDR3 sequence is CTCSARGRNQDTQYF. Incomplete CDR3 DNA: TGCACCTGCAGTGCCAGGGGGCGCAACCAAGAC.

This clone was picked up a small number of times. Gene and germline names: mouse. The read stops 4 residues short of the end of the CDR3; the missing end is completed from the germline J gene. The rearrangement joins TRBV13-3 to TRBJ1-4; 8 nucleotides align to TRBD1. The germline V gene encodes CDR1 NNHDY and CDR2 SYVADS. This CDR3 spans 14 amino acids. The CDR3 here is CASSDRGQGERLFF. The sequenced CDR3 bases are TGTGCCAGCAGTGACAGGGGGCAGGGCGAA.

The table lists this clone with a few counts. The gene names here belong to mouse. With the read ending 4 residues before the CDR3 end, the germline J gene is used to fill in that end. V and J are TRBV19 and TRBJ2-3; D is uncertain. V was pared by 7 bases and J by 0 bases, with 12 bases between. Germline CDR1 reads FNHDT; CDR2 reads SITEND (reference sequence). The CDR3 covers 14 residues. Partial CDR3 DNA: TGTGCCAGCGAGGCAGGCACTAGTGCAGAA. This codes for CASEAGTSAE. The complete CDR3 protein is CASEAGTSAETLYF. The full variable domain, with the rest looked up from reference TRBV19 and TRBJ2-3, is GGIITQTPKFLIGQEGQKLTLKCQQNFNHDTMYWYRQDSGKGLRLIYYSITENDLQKGDLSEGYDASREKKSSFSLTVTSAQKNEMAVFLCASEAGTSAETLYFGSGTRLTVL.

Comment on this clone: At residue 13, the DNA translation does not agree with TCRdb's protein; the protein displayed here is the one encoded by the DNA. Gene names denote mouse genes. The observed sequence ends 3 residues before the CDR3 terminus, with the missing tail filled in from the germline J gene. This rearrangement joins TRBV19 to TRBJ1-6, with 10 bases lining up with TRBD1. TRBJ1-6 has ORF status, its function being uncertain. The V gene end was trimmed by 5 bases and the J gene end by 2 bases; junction bases not matched to a gene: 4. CDR3 size: 16 residues. Germline CDR1 and CDR2: FNHDT and SITEND (reference sequence). CDR3 bases read: TGTGCCAGCAGCCGGGACAGGGGCCCCTATAATTCGCCC. Translating it yields CASSRDRGPYNSP. Given in full, the CDR3 is CASSRDRGPYNSPLYF.

This clone has more than one count but fewer than ten. Gene names denote mouse genes. The DNA ends 4 residues before the CDR3 does, and the rest of the CDR3 is filled in from the germline J gene. The V and J genes are TRBV13-3 and TRBJ2-2; TRBD1 matches 8 bases. This CDR3 contains 15 residues. Germline loops: CDR1 NNHDY, CDR2 SYVADS. The CDR3 spells CASSDNGQGGGQLYF. CDR3 DNA (partial): TGTGCCAGCAGTGATAATGGACAGGGAGGCGGG.

Ten or more counts support this clone. Gene names denote mouse genes. The observed sequence ends 4 residues before the CDR3 terminus, with the missing tail filled in from the germline J gene. This sequence joins TRBV13-3 and TRBJ1-1, with TRBD1 matching over 8 bases. After removal of 6 bases from V and 3 bases from J, the junction contained 4 bases not matched to a gene. CDR1 and CDR2 (germline): NNHDY, SYVADS. CDR3 length: 13 residues. CDR3 sequence reads: CASKSDRDTEVFF. CDR3 DNA, as far as it was read: TGTGCCAGCAAGTCGGACAGGGACACA.

This clone has at least ten counts. Mouse gene names apply. The read falls 4 residues short of the CDR3 end, and the missing part is taken from the germline J gene. The rearrangement joins TRBV19 to TRBJ2-1; D might be TRBD2 (5 bases). With 4 bases removed from V and 6 bases from J, the gap between germline ends came to 8 bases. The length of the CDR3 is 12 residues. The germline CDR1 and CDR2 sequences are FNHDT and SITEND (reference sequence). The CDR3 here is CASSLGIAEQFF. CDR3 DNA, as far as it was read: TGTGCCAGCAGTTTGGGGATTGCT.

In its sample, this clone was seen a few times. The DNA translation disagrees with the TCRdb protein at residue 13, so the protein in this description comes from the DNA. Mouse gene names apply. Read coverage stops 3 residues before the CDR3 terminus; the germline J gene supplies the remainder. The rearrangement joins TRBV13-3 to TRBJ1-6; weak D call: TRBD1 (6 bases). TRBJ1-6 is classed as an ORF, of uncertain function. CDR3 length: 16 residues. CDR1 and CDR2 (germline): NNHDY, SYVADS. V was clipped by 1 base and J by 1 base, with 9 bases between them. CDR3 protein: CASSDRDKSYNSPLYF. The covered CDR3 bases are TGTGCCAGCAGTGATCGGGACAAGTCCTATAATTCGCCC.

As concerns this clone: Mouse germline and gene names are used. The CDR3 end falls 4 residues outside the read, so it is completed with the germline J gene. The J gene is TRBJ2-5, the V gene TRBV29, with a weak D call TRBD1 (6 bases). Germline assignment: CDR1 MSHET and CDR2 SYDVDS. The V end lost 4 bases, the J end lost 0 bases, and 14 bases lay between the germline ends. The CDR3 runs 16 residues. The DNA read from the CDR3 is TGTGCTAGCAGTTCCACGACAGGAATTAACCAAGAC. This gives the protein CASSSTTGINQD. The full-length CDR3 reads as CASSSTTGINQDTQYF.

Remarks on this clone: Gene names are the mouse ones. The CDR3 end is not reached by the read, which stops 4 residues before it; the germline J gene fills it in. In the same sample, other DNA sequences code for this CDR3. The chain recombines TRBV19 with TRBJ2-1, with D maybe TRBD1 (5 bases). The CDR3 has 14 residues. Looked up from germline, CDR1 is FNHDT and CDR2 is SITEND (reference sequence). Trimming took 5 bases from V and 3 from J, leaving 12 bases between them. CDR3 residues: CASSPGQFYAEQFF. The part of the CDR3 DNA that was read is TGTGCCAGCAGCCCCGGACAATTCTATGCT.

This clone has at least ten counts. The listed genes are named as in mouse. The missing CDR3 end, 4 residues past where the read stops, is filled in from the germline J gene. The chain employs TRBV5 and TRBJ2-1, with D possibly TRBD1 on 5 matching bases. V was shortened by 1 base and J by 1 base, with 5 bases between the two germline ends. The CDR3 length is 14 residues. Germline V gene data show CDR1 as LGHNA and CDR2 as YNLKQL (reference sequence). The sequenced part of the CDR3 DNA is TGTGCCAGCAGCCAAGGACAGAACTATGCT. Translating it yields CASSQGQNYA. The entire CDR3 protein is CASSQGQNYAEQFF.

The table lists this clone with a few counts. Gene and germline names: mouse. The CDR3 is cut off 4 residues early in the read; its end comes from the germline J gene. The gene calls are TRBV13-1 and TRBJ1-1, with 10 bases aligning to TRBD1. The J segment lost 3 bases and the V segment lost 4 bases, leaving 3 bases of the junction unmatched. The CDR3 length is 14 residues. Germline V gene lookup returns CDR1 NSHNY and CDR2 SYGAGN. The CDR3 is CASSRQGADTEVFF. Incomplete CDR3 DNA: TGTGCCAGCAGTCGACAGGGGGCGGACACA.

Remarks on this clone: Gene names are mouse gene names. The read terminates 4 residues ahead of where the CDR3 ends, so the germline J gene completes it. The chain combines TRBV12-1 with TRBJ2-1; TRBD2 aligns across 13 bases. Germline V gene sequence: CDR1 SGHSN, CDR2 HYEKVE. CDR3 size: 16 residues. Partial CDR3 DNA: TGTGCCAGCTCTCCGGGACTGGGGGGGGCGCGGGCT. Its translation is CASSPGLGGARA. The CDR3 as a whole reads CASSPGLGGARAEQFF.

For this clone: Mouse gene names and germline throughout. Coverage ceases 4 residues before the CDR3 finishes, and the germline J gene fills in the end. This chain connects TRBV13-3 to TRBJ1-2, with a tentative D call TRBD1 (6 bases). The CDR3 is made up of 14 amino acids. V was shortened by 5 bases and J by 0 bases, with 11 bases between the two germline ends. Germline values: CDR1 NNHDY, CDR2 SYVADS. CDR3 sequence reads: CASSLGTSNSDYTF. CDR3 DNA (partial): TGTGCCAGCAGCCTAGGGACATCAAACTCC.

Notes on this clone: The gene symbols are mouse symbols. The read falls 4 residues short of the CDR3 end, and the missing part is taken from the germline J gene. This chain uses TRBV13-3 with TRBJ2-5; TRBD2 matches at 7 bases. The CDR3 is made up of 16 amino acids. CDR1 is NNHDY and CDR2 is SYVADS in the germline V gene. The trim removed 1 base at V and 1 base at J, leaving 6 bases unmatched. This CDR3 is CASSDLAGGHQDTQYF. Incomplete CDR3 DNA: TGTGCCAGCAGTGATCTGGCTGGGGGACACCAAGAC.

This clone was seen only a few times. Gene names refer to mouse genes. Read data end 4 residues before the CDR3 end; the end is taken from the germline J gene. The chain carries TRBV13-3 and TRBJ2-4; TRBD1 is a possible D gene (7 bases). The length of the CDR3 is 13 residues. In germline, CDR1 is NNHDY, CDR2 SYVADS. Partial CDR3 DNA: TGTGCCAGCAGTGATGAAGGGGGCAAC. Amino acids: CASSDEGGN. The full CDR3 protein reads CASSDEGGNTLYF.

This clone was detected many times. Mouse names are used for the genes. The observed sequence ends 4 residues before the CDR3 terminus, with the missing tail filled in from the germline J gene. This chain joins TRBV13-3 and TRBJ2-1, with TRBD1 identical over 8 bases. V lost 3 bases, J lost 2 bases, and 4 bases stayed unmatched. The CDR3 totals 15 residues. CDR1 and CDR2 from the germline V gene are NNHDY and SYVADS. The chain's CDR3 is CASSASGGHYAEQFF. The sequenced CDR3 bases are TGTGCCAGCAGTGCCTCAGGGGGCCACTATGCT.

On this clone: Mouse germline and gene names are used. The chain's CDR3 is CASSRRDSHTEVFF. CDR3 bases read: TGTGCCAGCAGTCGCCGGGACAGCCACACA. The chain carries TRBV14 and TRBJ1-1; 7 positions agree with TRBD1. The CDR3 extends 4 residues past the end of the read, so its final part is completed from the germline J gene. After removal of 4 bases from V and 3 bases from J, the junction contained 6 bases not matched to a gene. Germline loops: CDR1 SGHDT, CDR2 FRDEAV. There are 14 residues in the CDR3.